These 10 T cell receptor beta chains were all obtained from the same sample, sequenced in a study of shared clonotypes between healthy human individuals. TCRdb keeps only in-frame clones here, not all; method: immunoSEQ multiplex PCR. Altogether 2 million to 2.5 million clones are present, around 90% being singletons, with the ten largest covering around 0.35%. The material sequenced was naive CD4+ T cells from PBMCs. Sample subset: CD45RA+ positively selected. The receptors originated from a man aged 18 to 29 in good health. Some clones in this sample may be carry-over from other donors' samples.

The chain uses TRBV7-3 and TRBJ2-2, with 12 bases lining up with TRBD2. There are 19 residues in the CDR3. CDR1 is SGHTA, CDR2 FQGTGA, per germline. V lost 2 bases and J lost 5; bases outside the gene matches: 12. CDR3 sequence: CASSLRARLAGEETGELFF. In nucleotides, the CDR3 is TGTGCCAGCAGCTTACGAGCCCGACTAGCGGGAGAAGAGACCGGGGAGCTGTTTTTT.

This chain connects TRBV5-1 to TRBJ2-5; the match to TRBD1 covers 10 bases. Germline V gene lookup returns CDR1 SGHRS and CDR2 YFSETQ. The length of the CDR3 is 17 residues. V was pared by 0 bases and J by 4 bases, with 9 bases of the junction left unmatched. CDR3 sequence reads: CASSLASPDRGGETQYF. DNA for the CDR3: TGCGCCAGCAGCTTGGCCTCCCCGGACAGGGGGGGAGAGACCCAGTACTTC.

A note on this clone: At one end, the junction sequence differs from germline, possibly due to a read error. The same CDR3 can be traced to other DNA sequences in this sample. The rearrangement uses TRBV30 and TRBJ2-2, with D possibly TRBD2 on 6 matching bases. This CDR3 is 16 amino acids long. Germline V gene sequence: CDR1 GTSNPN, CDR2 SVGIG (reference sequence). CDR3 coding DNA: TGTGCCTGGACACTTACCGGGACTGCGAACACCGGGGAACTGTTTTTT. Its translation is CAWTLTGTANTGELFF.

The J gene is TRBJ2-1, the V gene TRBV5-6; 9 nucleotides agree with TRBD1. V shed 4 bases and J 6 bases; nucleotides not matched to a gene: 8. The CDR3 runs 15 residues. Germline-derived CDR1 and CDR2 are SGHDT and YYEEEE. The CDR3 loop is CASSAGTGFGNEQFF. CDR3 nucleotides: TGTGCCAGCAGCGCCGGGACAGGGTTTGGCAATGAGCAGTTCTTC. Drawing the rest from reference TRBV5-6 and TRBJ2-1, the complete variable domain is DAGVTQSPTHLIKTRGQQVTLRCSPKSGHDTVSWYQQALGQGPQFIFQYYEEEERQRGNFPDRFSGHQFPNYSSELNVNALLLGDSALYLCASSAGTGFGNEQFFGPGTRLTVL.

The genes are TRBV6-5 and TRBJ2-1; D may be TRBD2 (6 bases). CDR1 and CDR2 (germline): MNHEY, SVGAGI. V dropped 4 bases and J dropped 0 bases, with 13 bases sitting between them. The CDR3 is 16 amino acids. This CDR3 reads CASSLYLTSSYNEQFF. For the CDR3, the DNA is TGTGCCAGCAGTTTATATCTGACTAGCTCCTACAATGAGCAGTTCTTC.

This clone was counted a single time. The chain joins TRBV5-4 to TRBJ2-3; 8 bases agree with TRBD2. Looked up from germline, CDR1 is SGHNT and CDR2 is YYREEE (reference sequence). This CDR3 comprises 15 residues. Trimming took 3 bases from V and 1 from J; bases not matched to a gene: 4. CDR3 bases: TGTGCCAGCAGCTCGACTAGCGCCCGCACAGATACGCAGTATTTT. It is translated as CASSSTSARTDTQYF.

The genes are TRBV19 and TRBJ2-5, with 9 bases identical to TRBD1. The CDR3 is 14 amino acids. The ends lost 3 bases at V and 5 bases at J; junction bases unmatched: 4. The germline V gene has CDR1 LNHDA and CDR2 SQIVND (reference sequence). In DNA, the CDR3 is TGTGCCAGTAGTATCACAGGGGGCAGGGAGACCCAGTACTTC. Its protein is CASSITGGRETQYF.

This chain uses TRBV5-1 with TRBJ2-5, with a weak D call TRBD1 (6 bases). The germline V gene encodes CDR1 SGHRS and CDR2 YFSETQ. CDR3 length: 13 residues. V was pared by 4 bases and J by 5 bases, with 12 bases between. In DNA form, the CDR3 reads TGCGCCAGCAGCGGCAGGGGAGTGGAGACCCAGTACTTC. This translates into CASSGRGVETQYF.

The chain couples TRBV27 to TRBJ1-1; D unclear. Trimming removed 2 bases from V and 4 bases from J, with 17 bases in between. Germline CDR1 is MNHEY and CDR2 is SMNVEV (reference sequence). This CDR3 comprises 16 residues. CDR3 region: CASSLGGVRRGTEAFF. The CDR3 bases are TGTGCCAGCAGTTTAGGTGGGGTCAGGCGTGGCACTGAAGCTTTCTTT.

This chain uses TRBV9 with TRBJ2-2; TRBD2 might be the D (6 bases). CDR1 SGDLS and CDR2 YYNGEE come from the germline V gene. The CDR3 is 17 residues long. V was cut by 0 bases and J by 0 bases, with 12 bases left in between. The CDR3 DNA is TGTGCCAGCAGCGTAGGAGTCGGCGGGGCGAACACCGGGGAGCTGTTTTTT. It translates to CASSVGVGGANTGELFF.